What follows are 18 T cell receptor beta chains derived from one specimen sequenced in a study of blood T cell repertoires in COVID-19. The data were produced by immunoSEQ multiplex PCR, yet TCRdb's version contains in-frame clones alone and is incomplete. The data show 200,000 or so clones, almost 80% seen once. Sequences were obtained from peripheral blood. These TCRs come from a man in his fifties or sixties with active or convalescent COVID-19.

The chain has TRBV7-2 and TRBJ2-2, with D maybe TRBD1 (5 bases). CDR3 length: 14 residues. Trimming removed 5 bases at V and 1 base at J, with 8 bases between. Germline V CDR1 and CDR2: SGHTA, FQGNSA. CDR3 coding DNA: TGTGCCAGCAGCCTACAGGTGAACACCGGGGAGCTGTTTTTT. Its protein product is CASSLQVNTGELFF.

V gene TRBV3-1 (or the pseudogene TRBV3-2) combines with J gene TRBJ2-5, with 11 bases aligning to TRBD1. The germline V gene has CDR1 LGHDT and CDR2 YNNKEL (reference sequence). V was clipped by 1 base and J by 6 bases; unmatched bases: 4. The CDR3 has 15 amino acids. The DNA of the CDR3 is TGTGCCAGCAGCCAAGGGACAGGGGGCATGAAGACCCAGTACTTC. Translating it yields CASSQGTGGMKTQYF.

The CDR3 region is CATQGITNEKLFF. CDR3 sequence (DNA): TGTGCCACCCAGGGTATCACTAATGAAAAACTGTTTTTT. The chain joins TRBV10-3 to TRBJ1-4; a weak D match, TRBD1 (5 bases). Trimming removed 10 bases at V and 2 bases at J, with 11 bases between. Germline CDR1 is ENHRY and CDR2 is SYGVKD. The CDR3 length is 13 residues.

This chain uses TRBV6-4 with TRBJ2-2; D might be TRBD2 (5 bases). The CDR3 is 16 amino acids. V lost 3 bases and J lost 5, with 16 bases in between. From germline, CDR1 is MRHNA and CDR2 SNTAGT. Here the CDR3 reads CASSEALNPGTGELFF. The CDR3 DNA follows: TGTGCCAGCAGTGAGGCATTAAACCCGGGAACCGGGGAGCTGTTTTTT.

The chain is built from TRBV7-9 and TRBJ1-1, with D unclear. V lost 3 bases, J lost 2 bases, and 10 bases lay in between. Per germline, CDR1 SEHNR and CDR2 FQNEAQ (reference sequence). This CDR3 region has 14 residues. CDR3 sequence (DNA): TGTGCCAGCAGCTTCGGGATCACTAACACTGAAGCTTTCTTT. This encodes CASSFGITNTEAFF.

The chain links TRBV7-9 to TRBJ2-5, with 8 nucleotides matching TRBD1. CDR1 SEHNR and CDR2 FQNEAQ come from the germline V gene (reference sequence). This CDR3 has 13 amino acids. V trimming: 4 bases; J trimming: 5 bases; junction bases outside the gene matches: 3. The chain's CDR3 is CASSSTGEETQYF. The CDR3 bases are TGTGCCAGCAGCTCGACAGGGGAGGAGACCCAGTACTTC.

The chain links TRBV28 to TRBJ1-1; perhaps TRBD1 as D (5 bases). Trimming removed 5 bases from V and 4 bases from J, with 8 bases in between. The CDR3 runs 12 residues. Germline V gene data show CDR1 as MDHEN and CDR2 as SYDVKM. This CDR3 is CASSRTPTEAFF. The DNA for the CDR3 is TGTGCCAGCAGTCGGACACCCACTGAAGCTTTCTTT.

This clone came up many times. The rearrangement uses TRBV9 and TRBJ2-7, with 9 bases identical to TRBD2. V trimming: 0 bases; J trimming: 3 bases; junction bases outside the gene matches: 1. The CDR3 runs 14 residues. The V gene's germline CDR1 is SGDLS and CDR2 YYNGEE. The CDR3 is CASSVGSGSYEQYF. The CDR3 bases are TGTGCCAGCAGCGTAGGTAGCGGGAGCTACGAGCAGTACTTC.

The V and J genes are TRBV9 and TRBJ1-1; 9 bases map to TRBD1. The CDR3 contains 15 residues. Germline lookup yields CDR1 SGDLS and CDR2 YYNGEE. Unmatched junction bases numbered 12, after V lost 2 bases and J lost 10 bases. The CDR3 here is CASSVTRDRAVGAFF. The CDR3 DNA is TGTGCCAGCAGCGTCACCCGGGACAGGGCCGTCGGAGCTTTCTTT.

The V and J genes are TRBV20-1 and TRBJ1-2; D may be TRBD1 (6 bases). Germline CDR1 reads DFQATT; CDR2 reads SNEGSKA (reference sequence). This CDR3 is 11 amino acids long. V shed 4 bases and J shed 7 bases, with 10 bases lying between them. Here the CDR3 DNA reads TGCAGTGCTACAGGGGCGGCTGGCTACACCTTC. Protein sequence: CSATGAAGYTF.

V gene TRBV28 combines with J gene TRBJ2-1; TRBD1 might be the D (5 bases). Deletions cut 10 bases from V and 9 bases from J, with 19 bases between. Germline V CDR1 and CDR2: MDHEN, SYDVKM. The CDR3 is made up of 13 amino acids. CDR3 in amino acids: CATHQGRFGEQFF. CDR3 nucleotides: TGTGCCACCCACCAGGGCCGATTCGGTGAGCAGTTCTTC.

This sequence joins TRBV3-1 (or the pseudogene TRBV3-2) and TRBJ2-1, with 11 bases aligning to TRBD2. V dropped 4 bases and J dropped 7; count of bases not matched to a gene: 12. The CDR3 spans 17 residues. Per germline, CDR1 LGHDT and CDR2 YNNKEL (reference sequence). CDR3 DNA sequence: TGTGCCAGCAGCCCGGATCTAGCGGGGGGAAGCCTAAATGAGCAGTTCTTC. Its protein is CASSPDLAGGSLNEQFF.

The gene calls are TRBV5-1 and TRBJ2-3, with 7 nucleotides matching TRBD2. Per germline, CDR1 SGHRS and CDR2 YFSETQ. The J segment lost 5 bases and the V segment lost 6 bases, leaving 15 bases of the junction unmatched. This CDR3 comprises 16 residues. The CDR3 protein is CASTPGGGRGLDTQYF. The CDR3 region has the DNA TGCGCCAGCACCCCCGGAGGCGGGAGAGGTTTAGATACGCAGTATTTT.

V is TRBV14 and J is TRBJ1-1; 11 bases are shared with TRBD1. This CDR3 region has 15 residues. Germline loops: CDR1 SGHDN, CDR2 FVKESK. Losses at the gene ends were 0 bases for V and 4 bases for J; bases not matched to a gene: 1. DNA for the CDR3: TGTGCCAGCAGCCAAGAAGGGACAGGGGGCACTGAAGCTTTCTTT. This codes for CASSQEGTGGTEAFF.

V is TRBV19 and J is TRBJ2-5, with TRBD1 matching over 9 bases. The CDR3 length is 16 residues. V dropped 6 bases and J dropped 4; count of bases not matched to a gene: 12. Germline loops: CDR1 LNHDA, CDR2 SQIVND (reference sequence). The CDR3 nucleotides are TGTGCCAGTAGCCTCCCGGGACAGGGTTTGAGAGAGACCCAGTACTTC. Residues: CASSLPGQGLRETQYF.

CDR3 in amino acids: CATPPTGVGGKLFF. The DNA of the CDR3 is TGTGCCACCCCTCCAACCGGGGTGGGTGGAAAACTGTTTTTT. The chain combines TRBV21-1 with TRBJ1-4. TRBV21-1 is a documented pseudogene. CDR3 length: 14 residues.

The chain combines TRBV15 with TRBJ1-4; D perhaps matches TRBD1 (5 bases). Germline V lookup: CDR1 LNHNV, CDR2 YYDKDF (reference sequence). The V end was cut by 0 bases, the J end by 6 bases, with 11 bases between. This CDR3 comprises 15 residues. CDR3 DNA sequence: TGTGCCACCAGCAGAGATGCCAGGGTTTATGAAAAACTGTTTTTT. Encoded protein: CATSRDARVYEKLFF.

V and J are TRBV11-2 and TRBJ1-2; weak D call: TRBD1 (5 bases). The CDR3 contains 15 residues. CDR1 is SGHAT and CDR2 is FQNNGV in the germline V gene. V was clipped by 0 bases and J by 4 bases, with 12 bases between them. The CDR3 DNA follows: TGTGCCAGCAGCTTAGATAGGGGCGGTGTCTATGGCTACACCTTC. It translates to CASSLDRGGVYGYTF.